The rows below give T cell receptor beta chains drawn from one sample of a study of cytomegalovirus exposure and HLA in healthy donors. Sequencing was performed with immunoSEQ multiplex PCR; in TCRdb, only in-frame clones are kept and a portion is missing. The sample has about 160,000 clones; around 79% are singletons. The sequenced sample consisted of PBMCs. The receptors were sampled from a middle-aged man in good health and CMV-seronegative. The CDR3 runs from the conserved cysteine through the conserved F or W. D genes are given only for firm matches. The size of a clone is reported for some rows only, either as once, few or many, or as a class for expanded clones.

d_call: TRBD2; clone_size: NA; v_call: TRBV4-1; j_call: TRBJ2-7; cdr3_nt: TGCGCCAGCAGCCAAGCGGGGGGGTCCTCCTACGAGCAGTACTTC; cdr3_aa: CASSQAGGSSYEQYF
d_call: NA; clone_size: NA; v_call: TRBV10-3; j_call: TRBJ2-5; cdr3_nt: TGTGCCACGACGAAGGAGGGAATAAAAGGAGAGACCCAGTACTTC; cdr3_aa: CATTKEGIKGETQYF
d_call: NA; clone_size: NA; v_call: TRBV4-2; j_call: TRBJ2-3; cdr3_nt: TGTGCCAGCAGCCAAGGGCCGATTGTGGGAGGAACAGATACGCAGTATTTT; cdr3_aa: CASSQGPIVGGTDTQYF
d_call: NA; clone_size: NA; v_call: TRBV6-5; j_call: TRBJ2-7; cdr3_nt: TGTGCCAGCAGTTCCTCCAGGGGTCTCTACGAGCAGTACTTC; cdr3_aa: CASSSSRGLYEQYF
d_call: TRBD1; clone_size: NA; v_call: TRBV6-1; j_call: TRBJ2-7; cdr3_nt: TGTGCCAGCAGTGCCGACAGGGCCTCCTACGAGCAGTACTTC; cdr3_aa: CASSADRASYEQYF
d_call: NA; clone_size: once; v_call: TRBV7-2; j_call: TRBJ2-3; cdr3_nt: TGTGCCAGCAGATCGAGGGAGACCGATACGCAGTATTTT; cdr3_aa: CASRSRETDTQYF
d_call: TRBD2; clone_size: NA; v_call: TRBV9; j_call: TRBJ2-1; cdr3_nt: TGTGCCAGCAGCGGTAGCGGGGCTTCCTACAATGAGCAGTTCTTC; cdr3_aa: CASSGSGASYNEQFF
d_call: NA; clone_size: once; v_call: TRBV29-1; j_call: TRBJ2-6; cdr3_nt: TGCAGCGTTGAAAAGGCGGACCTCCCTGGGGCCAACGGCCTGACTTTC; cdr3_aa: CSVEKADLPGANGLTF
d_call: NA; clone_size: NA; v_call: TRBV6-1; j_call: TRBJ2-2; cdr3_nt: TGTGCCAGCAGTATTCTCAGGGGGAACACCGGGGAGCTGTTTTTT; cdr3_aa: CASSILRGNTGELFF
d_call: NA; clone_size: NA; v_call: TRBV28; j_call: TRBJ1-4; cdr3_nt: TGTGCCAGCAGTTTACAACAGGGATTGGGTGAAAAACTGTTTTTT; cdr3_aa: CASSLQQGLGEKLFF
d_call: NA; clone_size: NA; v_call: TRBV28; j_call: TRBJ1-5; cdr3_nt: TGTGCCAGCAGTTTATCGGGTGCTCAGCCCCAGCATTTT; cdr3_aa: CASSLSGAQPQHF
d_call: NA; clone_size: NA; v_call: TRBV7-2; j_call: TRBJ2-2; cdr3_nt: TGTGCCAGCAGGAGTGGGGGGGCCACGAACACCGGGGAGCTGTTTTTT; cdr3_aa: CASRSGGATNTGELFF
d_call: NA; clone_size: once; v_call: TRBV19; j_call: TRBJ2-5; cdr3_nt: TGTGCCAGTAGTATAGGCGGGCAGGGGTACCAAGAGACCCAGTACTTC; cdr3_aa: CASSIGGQGYQETQYF
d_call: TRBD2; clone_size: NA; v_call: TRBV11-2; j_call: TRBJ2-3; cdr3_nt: TGTGCCAGCAGCTTAGAGACTAGCCAAGATACGCAGTATTTT; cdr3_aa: CASSLETSQDTQYF
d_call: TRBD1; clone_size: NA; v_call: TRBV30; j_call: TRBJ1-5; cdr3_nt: TGTGCCTGGTCGGGACAGGGGGGACAGCCCCAGCATTTT; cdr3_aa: CAWSGQGGQPQHF
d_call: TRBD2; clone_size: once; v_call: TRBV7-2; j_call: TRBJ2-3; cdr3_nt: TGTGCCAGCAGGTTTACTAGCGGGAGTCAAGATACGCAGTATTTT; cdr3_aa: CASRFTSGSQDTQYF